This TCR beta chain was observed in a study of Graves' ophthalmopathy and Graves' hyperthyroidism. This clonotype appeared many times. The target antigen is unknown. TCR beta CDR3 regions were amplified from RNA transcripts. RT-PCR with HTBI primers came first, then second-round multiplex PCR. A single record per CDR3 protein comes from TCRdb applying MiXCR to the multiplex PCR reads. The repertoire consists of about 620,000 distinct CDR3 sequences, with about 24% occurring once and the leading ten covering roughly 6.9%. Each diagnosis was determined on the basis of clinical symptoms, serum thyroxine, TRAb, thyroid ultrasound and orbital computed tomography. The PBMCs used were ones drawn from approximately 10 ml of fresh peripheral blood. Study-wide results and limits: Ophthalmopathy cases were distinguished from stable hyperthyroidism by a 13-signature model, reaching 85% to 90% sensitivity and roughly 81% specificity.

Looked up from germline, CDR1 is SGHRS and CDR2 is YFSETQ. V trimming: 1 base; J trimming: 7 bases; junction bases outside the gene matches: 10. The CDR3 spans 15 residues. The rearrangement uses TRBV5-1 and TRBJ1-1; 7 bases agree with TRBD1. The sample was peripheral blood. The receptor's source is a woman aged 18-29 years with stable Graves' hyperthyroidism. Some clones in this sample may be carry-over from other donors' samples. The CDR3 sequence is CASSLIRTGAHEAFF. In nucleotides, the CDR3 is TGCGCCAGCAGCTTGATCCGGACAGGTGCCCATGAAGCTTTCTTT.